Below, 26 T cell receptor beta chains from the same sample are listed, as sequenced in a study of blood T cell repertoires in COVID-19. The table came from immunoSEQ multiplex PCR; TCRdb's copy has only in-frame clones and leaves some out. The sample shows approximately 210,000 clones, about 92% of them seen only once. Material for sequencing was peripheral blood. Receptors originate from a man under 40 with acute or convalescent COVID-19.

This sequence joins TRBV6-5 and TRBJ2-1; 8 bases align to TRBD2. The V segment lost 5 bases and the J segment 7 bases; nucleotides outside the gene matches: 4. This CDR3 comprises 13 residues. Germline CDR1 is MNHEY and CDR2 is SVGAGI. The CDR3 here is CASSPGGPNEQFF. CDR3 nucleotides: TGTGCCAGCAGTCCGGGGGGGCCGAATGAGCAGTTCTTC.

This clone occurred once. Other DNA sequences from this sample encode an identical CDR3 as well. The chain joins TRBV7-9 to TRBJ2-5; D not certain. The CDR3 loop spans 11 amino acids. Germline V gene data show CDR1 as SEHNR and CDR2 as FQNEAQ (reference sequence). The V gene lost 5 bases and the J gene lost 2 bases, with 3 bases spanning the gap. In DNA, the CDR3 is TGTGCCAGCAGCCTACAAGAGACCCAGTACTTC. Translated: CASSLQETQYF.

This clone has just one count. The V and J genes are TRBV6-2 or TRBV6-3 and TRBJ2-1, with 11 bases fitting TRBD2. The V segment lost 6 bases and the J segment 11 bases; nucleotides outside the gene matches: 15. The CDR3 runs to 16 residues. CDR1 is MNHEY and CDR2 is SVGEGT in the germline V gene. CDR3 sequence: CASSSILSGGAPKQFF. The CDR3 DNA sequence: TGTGCCAGCAGCTCAATCCTTAGCGGGGGGGCACCCAAGCAGTTCTTC.

The chain couples TRBV2 to TRBJ2-7; D is uncertain. Trimming removed 5 bases at V and 0 bases at J, with 11 bases between. CDR1 and CDR2 (germline): SNHLY, FYNNEI. The CDR3 extends over 14 amino acids. This chain's CDR3 is CASSLRWSSYEQYF. CDR3 coding DNA: TGTGCCAGCAGTTTGCGCTGGAGCTCCTACGAGCAGTACTTC.

The J gene is TRBJ1-6, the V gene TRBV6-6; the D is unclear. Trimming stripped 3 bases from V and 5 bases from J, with 8 bases between. This CDR3 is 14 amino acids long. Germline assignment: CDR1 MNHNY and CDR2 SVGAGI (reference sequence). CDR3 loop: CASSYSGNNSPLHF. In DNA form, the CDR3 reads TGTGCCAGCAGTTATTCCGGGAATAATTCACCCCTCCACTTT.

This chain links TRBV28 with TRBJ1-1; TRBD1 might be the D (6 bases). Between the trimmed V and J ends, which lost 7 bases and 1 base, there was a span of 13 bases. CDR1 is MDHEN, CDR2 SYDVKM, per germline. This CDR3 comprises 14 residues. The CDR3 DNA follows: TGTGCCAGCAAGGTTGAAGGGGGGAACACTGAAGCTTTCTTT. It specifies CASKVEGGNTEAFF.

This sequence joins TRBV9 and TRBJ1-6; weak D call: TRBD1 (6 bases). V lost 3 bases and J 7 bases, leaving 17 bases between the germline ends. The CDR3 covers 16 residues. In germline, CDR1 is SGDLS, CDR2 YYNGEE. The CDR3 bases are TGTGCCAGCAGCGCAGAGGGGGATCCAAGGAATTCACCCCTCCACTTT. It codes for CASSAEGDPRNSPLHF.

This sequence joins TRBV27 and TRBJ2-1, with D unresolved. From germline, CDR1 is MNHEY and CDR2 SMNVEV (reference sequence). The CDR3 contains 14 residues. The V end lost 0 bases, the J end lost 8 bases, and 11 bases lay between the germline ends. The CDR3 sequence is CASSLSKPGHEQFF. The CDR3 bases are TGTGCCAGCAGTTTATCGAAGCCGGGTCATGAGCAGTTCTTC.

The rearrangement joins TRBV28 to TRBJ2-1, with 10 nucleotides matching TRBD2. V trimming: 7 bases; J trimming: 3 bases; junction bases outside the gene matches: 6. The CDR3 loop spans 15 amino acids. In germline, CDR1 is MDHEN, CDR2 SYDVKM. The CDR3 bases are TGTGCCAGCAACCCTAGCGGGAGAATCTACAATGAGCAGTTCTTC. Residues: CASNPSGRIYNEQFF.

The chain links TRBV2 to TRBJ1-4; D might be TRBD1 (6 bases). The V gene's germline CDR1 is SNHLY and CDR2 FYNNEI. V lost 7 bases to trimming and J lost 7 bases, with 13 bases between them. The CDR3 consists of 13 residues. The CDR3 sequence is CASNNRDAEKLFF. The DNA of the CDR3 is TGTGCCAGCAATAACAGGGACGCTGAAAAACTGTTTTTT.

The chain couples TRBV7-2 to TRBJ1-2; possibly TRBD1 for D (5 bases). This CDR3 has 13 residues. Trimming shortened V by 4 bases and J by 14 bases, and 20 bases separated the two germline ends. CDR1 and CDR2 from the germline V gene are SGHTA and FQGNSA. Written as DNA, the CDR3 is TGTGCCAGCAGCTCGACGCGCGACAGCTTGAGGACCTTC. Its translation: CASSSTRDSLRTF.

The chain links TRBV12-3 or TRBV12-4 to TRBJ2-5; D might be TRBD1 (5 bases). The CDR3 contains 12 residues. V was trimmed by 4 bases and J by 4 bases, leaving 7 bases between them. CDR3 residues: CASSYDRETQYF. The DNA for the CDR3 is TGTGCCAGCAGTTACGACAGAGAGACCCAGTACTTC.

The gene calls are TRBV4-1 and TRBJ2-5; 7 bases fit TRBD1. This CDR3 region has 14 residues. CDR1 and CDR2 (germline): MGHRA, YSYEKL. Trimming cost V 1 base and J 7 bases; bases outside gene matches: 6. This chain's CDR3 is CASSQGTGIATQYF. For the CDR3, the DNA is TGCGCCAGCAGCCAAGGGACAGGCATCGCGACCCAGTACTTC.

V and J are TRBV28 and TRBJ2-7; D call uncertain. The ends were cut back, 1 base at V and 4 bases at J, with 11 bases in the middle. The germline gives CDR1 MDHEN, CDR2 SYDVKM. CDR3 length: 14 amino acids. CDR3 bases: TGTGCCAGCAGTTTATCGGTCACCAAATACGAGCAGTACTTC. Protein: CASSLSVTKYEQYF.

The chain couples TRBV3-1 (or the pseudogene TRBV3-2) to TRBJ2-7, with TRBD1 as a possible D gene (6 bases). The CDR3 consists of 14 residues. The V end was cut by 1 base, the J end by 2 bases, with 9 bases between. Germline CDR1 LGHDT, CDR2 YNNKEL (reference sequence). The CDR3 is CASSQVQGPYEQYF. The CDR3 DNA reads TGTGCCAGCAGCCAAGTACAGGGACCCTACGAGCAGTACTTC.

In nucleotides, the CDR3 is TGCGCCAGCAGGGAGGGTAGCGGGAGCCCATGGAATGAGCAGTTCTTC. Residues: CASREGSGSPWNEQFF. V usage is TRBV10-2 and J usage is TRBJ2-1, with TRBD2 matching 9 bases. The CDR3 is 16 residues long. V shed 6 bases, J shed 7 bases, and the junction held 13 bases outside the gene matches. Germline assignment: CDR1 WSHSY and CDR2 SAAADI.

The chain links TRBV4-1 to TRBJ2-2; 8 nucleotides agree with TRBD2. Trimming at V came to 1 base and at J to 4 bases, leaving 5 bases not matched to a gene. The germline V gene encodes CDR1 MGHRA and CDR2 YSYEKL. The CDR3 contains 16 residues. CDR3 nucleotides: TGCGCCAGCAGCCAAGTTCGAGCGGGGGTCACCGGGGAGCTGTTTTTT. Encoded protein: CASSQVRAGVTGELFF.

This clone was found once. CDR3 DNA: TGTGCCAGCAGTCATGGGACAGGGTCGAACACTGAAGCTTTCTTT. This sequence encodes CASSHGTGSNTEAFF. V gene TRBV28 combines with J gene TRBJ1-1, with 9 bases fitting TRBD1. V lost 5 bases and J lost 1; bases outside the gene matches: 5. The germline gives CDR1 MDHEN, CDR2 SYDVKM. The CDR3 loop spans 15 amino acids.

The rearrangement joins TRBV5-8 to TRBJ1-2; perhaps TRBD1 as D (6 bases). CDR3 length: 13 residues. CDR1 is SGHTS and CDR2 is YDEGEE in the germline V gene. Trimming took 4 bases from V and 4 from J, leaving 11 bases between them. The CDR3 region is CASSLDRTYGYTF. The CDR3 coding sequence is TGTGCCAGCAGCCTGGACAGAACCTATGGCTACACCTTC.

This clone was detected once. The chain's CDR3 is CASSRDRGFVTQHF. The CDR3 nucleotides read TGTGCCAGCAGCCGGGACAGGGGTTTCGTGACCCAGCATTTT. The genes are TRBV28 and TRBJ1-5, with TRBD1 matching over 10 bases. V shed 6 bases, J shed 11 bases, and the junction held 10 bases outside the gene matches. The CDR3 runs to 14 residues. Germline CDR1 and CDR2: MDHEN and SYDVKM. The full variable domain, with the rest looked up from reference TRBV28 and TRBJ1-5, is DVKVTQSSRYLVKRTGEKVFLECVQDMDHENMFWYRQDPGLGLRLIYFSYDVKMKEKGDIPEGYSVSREKKERFSLILESASTNQTSMYLCASSRDRGFVTQHFGDGTRLSIL.

The gene calls are TRBV6-1 and TRBJ2-2; 10 bases are a match to TRBD2. J lost 4 bases, V lost 9 bases, and 17 bases had no gene match. The CDR3 length is 18 residues. Germline loops: CDR1 MNHNS, CDR2 SASEGT. The CDR3 bases are TGTGCCAGGAGGGAATTGGGGGCTAGCGGGGGCTCCACCGGGGAGCTGTTTTTT. Amino acid sequence: CARRELGASGGSTGELFF.

This clone turned up a few times. CDR3 residues: CATSEPSGGDPYEQYF. CDR3 nucleotides: TGTGCCACCAGTGAGCCTAGCGGGGGGGACCCCTACGAGCAGTACTTC. The chain links TRBV24-1 to TRBJ2-7; 12 nucleotides match TRBD2. This CDR3 is 16 amino acids long. The germline gives CDR1 KGHDR, CDR2 SFDVKD. Losses at the gene ends were 4 bases for V and 2 bases for J; bases not matched to a gene: 5.

The J gene is TRBJ2-5, the V gene TRBV4-2; the match to TRBD1 covers 8 bases. Unmatched junction bases numbered 1, after V lost 3 bases and J lost 1 base. This CDR3 contains 14 residues. Germline V gene sequence: CDR1 LGHNA, CDR2 YNFKEQ. CDR3 region: CASSQGQVQETQYF. The CDR3 DNA follows: TGTGCCAGCAGCCAGGGACAGGTCCAAGAGACCCAGTACTTC.

V gene TRBV5-4 combines with J gene TRBJ2-5; possibly TRBD1 for D (6 bases). Germline values: CDR1 SGHNT, CDR2 YYREEE (reference sequence). Between the trimmed V and J ends, which lost 4 bases and 4 bases, there was a span of 14 bases. The CDR3 loop spans 14 amino acids. The CDR3 DNA reads as TGTGCCAGCAGCGCAACCGGGACACGAGAGACCCAGTACTTC. Residues: CASSATGTRETQYF.

The chain links TRBV6-5 to TRBJ1-4; D is uncertain. Germline-derived CDR1 and CDR2 are MNHEY and SVGAGI. The CDR3 has 14 residues. V was shortened by 0 bases and J by 6 bases, with 8 bases between the two germline ends. The CDR3 DNA reads as TGTGCCAGCAGTTACTCACTAGAGCATGAAAAACTGTTTTTT. It is translated as CASSYSLEHEKLFF.

This chain uses TRBV18 with TRBJ1-4; possible D gene TRBD1, 5 bases. In germline, CDR1 is KGHSH, CDR2 LQKENI. V lost 2 bases and J 0 bases, leaving 13 bases between the germline ends. The CDR3 covers 17 residues. The CDR3 loop reads CASSPDGKTATNEKLFF. The CDR3 nucleotides are TGTGCCAGCTCACCAGACGGAAAGACAGCAACTAATGAAAAACTGTTTTTT.